The rows below give T cell receptor beta chains drawn from one sample of a study of T-cell memory formation after mild COVID-19. TCRdb independently ran MiXCR on the 5' RACE reads; one entry per CDR3 protein. The sample carries almost 550,000 distinct CDR3 sequences, around 20% recorded once. The specimen sequenced was PBMCs or a T cell subset sorted from them (not recorded which). These receptors were obtained from an adult woman who had mild COVID-19 (a few samples of this study predate the infection). Cell type and time point are not known. The CDR3 runs from the conserved cysteine through the conserved F or W. A D gene is named only where the DNA matches it firmly. Clone size appears in some rows only: once, few, many, or a class for an expanded clone.

>TRBJ1-4|.|TRBV5-6|.
TGTGCCAGCAGCTCTATTGGGGGGAGACATGAAAAACTGTTTTTT
CASSSIGGRHEKLFF
>TRBJ1-4|.|TRBV6-1|.
TGTGCCAGCACCGGAGGTGATTCTAATGAAAAACTGTTTTTT
CASTGGDSNEKLFF
>TRBJ1-2|.|TRBV7-2|few
TGTGCCAGCAGCTTGGATGGGAACTTCTATGGCTACACCTTC
CASSLDGNFYGYTF
>TRBJ2-2|TRBD2|TRBV27|few
TGTGCCAGCAGTTTTTCGGGGGGTACGGGTTCGACCGGGGAGCTGTTTTTT
CASSFSGGTGSTGELFF
>TRBJ2-7|TRBD2|TRBV4-3|few
TGCGCCAGCAGCCAAGGGCGGACTAGCGACCCCTACGAGCAGTACTTC
CASSQGRTSDPYEQYF
>TRBJ2-7|.|TRBV20-1|few
TGCAGTGCTAGAAACAGGGACTACGAGCAGTACTTC
CSARNRDYEQYF
>TRBJ2-1|TRBD2|TRBV11-3|few
TGTGCCAGCAGCTTGAGCGGGAGGGCCTGGGATGAGCAGTTCTTC
CASSLSGRAWDEQFF
>TRBJ2-5|.|TRBV24-1|.
TGTGCCACCAGTGAACGGACCTTGGGCCAAGAGACCCAGTACTTC
CATSERTLGQETQYF
>TRBJ2-7|.|TRBV21-1|once
TGTGCCAGCAACATTTGGACAGAGGCCTACGAGCAGTACTTC
CASNIWTEAYEQYF
>TRBJ2-3|TRBD2|TRBV27|many
TGTGCCAGCAGTTTAAGCGGGGGGGCATCATTAACAGATACGCAGTATTTT
CASSLSGGASLTDTQYF
>TRBJ2-1|TRBD1|TRBV24-1|many
TGTGCCACCAGTGATGTCCGGGACAGGGCCCATGAGCAGTTCTTC
CATSDVRDRAHEQFF
>TRBJ1-2|.|TRBV10-2|.
TGCGCCAGCAGCGAGGGATACGGCTATGGCTACACCTTC
CASSEGYGYGYTF
>TRBJ2-5|.|TRBV7-8|.
TGTGCCAGCAGCGCCTGGGAAAAAGAGACCCAGTACTTC
CASSAWEKETQYF
>TRBJ2-5|TRBD1|TRBV7-6|few
TGTGCCAGCAGCTTAACCTACAGGGGGAGGAAGACCCAGTACTTC
CASSLTYRGRKTQYF
>TRBJ2-5|TRBD1|TRBV4-1|.
TGCGCCAGCAGCCAAGAAGGGACAGTGGAGACCCAGTACTTC
CASSQEGTVETQYF
>TRBJ2-2|TRBD2|TRBV18|.
TGTGCCAGCTCATCAGGGACTAGCGGGACCCTCACCGGGGAGCTGTTTTTT
CASSSGTSGTLTGELFF
>TRBJ1-5|.|TRBV15|few
TGTGCCACCAGCAGAGAATGGGGGCGCGTGCAGCCCCAGCATTTT
CATSREWGRVQPQHF
>TRBJ1-5|TRBD1|TRBV2|.
TGTGCCAGCAGGACAGGGGAGTCTCAGCCCCAGCATTTT
CASRTGESQPQHF
>TRBJ2-5|.|TRBV27|few
TGTGCCAGCAGTTTAACGGGAGAGGGGGCAGAGACCCAGTACTTC
CASSLTGEGAETQYF
>TRBJ2-2|.|TRBV5-4|.
TGTGCCAGCAGGACGAGCGGAGCCACCGGGGAGCTGTTTTTT
CASRTSGATGELFF
>TRBJ2-3|.|TRBV5-4|.
TGTGCCAGCAGCGGAGGGACGTATACGCAGTATTTT
CASSGGTYTQYF
>TRBJ1-3|.|TRBV7-2|.
TGTGCCAGCAGCCTCACGACAGGAACTGGAAACACCATATATTTT
CASSLTTGTGNTIYF
>TRBJ2-5|.|TRBV11-2|many
TGTGCCAGCAGCCCCCGGGGCGGGCAAGAGACCCAGTACTTC
CASSPRGGQETQYF
>TRBJ2-4|TRBD1|TRBV4-1|.
TGCGCCAGCAGCCAAGGACGACAGGGGCCAAGGGCCAAAAACATTCAGTACTTC
CASSQGRQGPRAKNIQYF
>TRBJ2-1|.|TRBV12-5|.
TGTGCTAGTGGTTTGAGGGGGGAGCAGGGGAATGAGCAGTTCTTC
CASGLRGEQGNEQFF
>TRBJ2-1|.|TRBV7-6|few
TGTGCCAGCAGCACGGATATCGGGGGCAGCTCCTACAATGAGCAGTTCTTC
CASSTDIGGSSYNEQFF
>TRBJ2-1|.|TRBV4-2|.
TGTGCCAGCAGCCAGGTGGACCTTGCGGGGAGGGGGGGCAATGAGCAGTTCTTC
CASSQVDLAGRGGNEQFF
>TRBJ2-7|TRBD1|TRBV5-5|.
TGTGCCAGCAGCTGGGGGACAGGGGGTTGGTACGAGCAGTACTTC
CASSWGTGGWYEQYF
>TRBJ2-7|.|TRBV15|few
TGTGCCACCGCCGCCGGGGCGTCCTACGAGCAGTACTTC
CATAAGASYEQYF
>TRBJ2-7|.|TRBV5-1|many
TGCGCCAGCAGCCTCTCGGCAGGTACCTACGAGCAGTACTTC
CASSLSAGTYEQYF
>TRBJ2-3|TRBD1|TRBV3-1|many
TGTGCCAGCAGCCAAAGGATCACAGGGGGCGCAGATACGCAGTATTTT
CASSQRITGGADTQYF
>TRBJ1-1|.|TRBV6-5|.
TGTGCCAGCAGTTTCATGGACATAGGCACTGAAGCTTTCTTT
CASSFMDIGTEAFF
>TRBJ2-7|.|TRBV29-1|few
TGCAGCGTTGTTACGTACTACGAGCAGTACTTC
CSVVTYYEQYF
>TRBJ1-1|.|TRBV4-1|few
TGCGCCAGCAGCCAAGATTGGGGGGCAGGAGTCACTGAAGCTTTCTTT
CASSQDWGAGVTEAFF
>TRBJ2-7|.|TRBV2|few
TGTGCCAGCTTTACTAGCCGCTACGAGCAGTACTTC
CASFTSRYEQYF
>TRBJ1-2|.|TRBV6-5|.
TGTGCCAGCACTCCCGGGGGGGGCGCCTATGGCTACACCTTC
CASTPGGGAYGYTF
>TRBJ2-5|.|TRBV12-3/TRBV12-4|few
TGTGCCAGCAGTTTCGGCGGGGGCTCACAAGAGACCCAGTACTTC
CASSFGGGSQETQYF
>TRBJ2-5|.|TRBV7-9|once
TGTGCCAGCAGCTTAAGGTCTAGGGGTCCTGTGGGAGAGACCCAGTACTTC
CASSLRSRGPVGETQYF
>TRBJ2-5|.|TRBV4-2|.
TGTGCCAGCAGCCAAGATCTTACTAGTGAGGAGACCCAGTACTTC
CASSQDLTSEETQYF
>TRBJ1-1|.|TRBV6-5|.
TGTGCCAGCAGCACCCAAGGGGACACCGCCCGGCACACTGAAGCTTTCTTT
CASSTQGDTARHTEAFF
>TRBJ2-7|TRBD2|TRBV9|.
TGTGCCAGCAGCCCGTGGGGAAGCGGGAGGGCTCGCGAGCAGTACTTC
CASSPWGSGRAREQYF
>TRBJ2-7|TRBD1|TRBV12-3/TRBV12-4|.
TGTGCCAGCAAGACCGGGACAGGGGCCTACGAGCAGTACTTC
CASKTGTGAYEQYF
>TRBJ2-7|TRBD2|TRBV4-1|.
TGCGCCAGCAGCCCATCCTCCGGTAGCGGGGGCCTCTACGAGCAGTACTTC
CASSPSSGSGGLYEQYF
>TRBJ1-2|TRBD1|TRBV12-3/TRBV12-4|many
TGTGCCAGCAGCCTAAAGCTACAGGGGTCGGGGGGCTACACCTTC
CASSLKLQGSGGYTF
>TRBJ2-5|.|TRBV5-4|.
TGTGCCAGCAGCCCCGGGACCCAACCGGCGGAGACCCAGTACTTC
CASSPGTQPAETQYF
>TRBJ2-5|.|TRBV12-5|many
TGTGCTAGTGAAGACTCAAACCAAGAGACCCAGTACTTC
CASEDSNQETQYF
>TRBJ2-3|.|TRBV15|.
TGTGCCACGTCAGCAGATACGCAGTATTTT
CATSADTQYF
>TRBJ2-5|TRBD2|TRBV18|.
TGTGCCAGCTCACCACAGCTAGCGGGAGGACAAGAGACCCAGTACTTC
CASSPQLAGGQETQYF
>TRBJ1-4|TRBD1|TRBV5-4|.
TGTGCCAGCAGTTACCTCCCGACAGGGCTTGATAATGAAAAACTGTTTTTT
CASSYLPTGLDNEKLFF
>TRBJ2-7|.|TRBV4-3|few
TGCGCCAGCAGCCAAGGCCCAGCGGAGTACGAGCAGTACTTC
CASSQGPAEYEQYF
>TRBJ2-2|TRBD1|TRBV25-1|.
TGTGCCAGCAGTCCCCCGGACAGGCGCACCGGGGAGCTGTTTTTT
CASSPPDRRTGELFF
>TRBJ2-1|TRBD2|TRBV11-2|.
TGTGCCAGCAGTCTCGGACTAGCGGGAGTATATGAGCAGTTCTTC
CASSLGLAGVYEQFF
>TRBJ2-3|TRBD1|TRBV5-1|.
TGCGCCAGCAGCTTGACGGGACAGGGGACCTTATATACGCAGTATTTT
CASSLTGQGTLYTQYF
>TRBJ1-2|.|TRBV5-6|.
TGTGCCAGCACCTTCTCGGAGTTTAACTATGGCTACACCTTC
CASTFSEFNYGYTF
>TRBJ2-3|.|TRBV7-2|few
TGTGCCAGCACCTTCGGGGGGCCTAGCACAGATACGCAGTATTTT
CASTFGGPSTDTQYF
>TRBJ2-7|TRBD2|TRBV5-1|few
TGCGCCAGCAGCTTGGCGGGCGGGAGGGTCTACGAGCAGTACTTC
CASSLAGGRVYEQYF
>TRBJ2-3|TRBD1|TRBV29-1|few
TGCAGCGACGTAGGGGGGACAGGTGTGGATACGCAGTATTTT
CSDVGGTGVDTQYF
>TRBJ2-3|.|TRBV5-6|many
TGTGCCAGCAGCTTGGACGGGTTTAGCACAGATACGCAGTATTTT
CASSLDGFSTDTQYF
>TRBJ1-1|TRBD1|TRBV6-5|few
TGTGCCAGCAGTTATCGGGGCAGGGGGATTGAAGCTTTCTTT
CASSYRGRGIEAFF